This T cell receptor beta chain derives from a study of T cell responses to AZD1222 COVID-19 vaccine. Findings and limits, study-wide: The number of AZD1222 recipients seropositive at baseline was only five or six. Targets within unmutated variant regions were reportedly found for nearly half of spike-specific TCRs. Along spike, vaccine-associated CD4 TCRs were found throughout, with dominance at 160-218 and 743-854.

Clones were sequenced by immunoSEQ multiplex PCR, and TCRdb holds only the in-frame ones, with some missing. The sample lists approximately 90,000 clones; about 90% were seen once. The germline gives CDR1 LGHDT, CDR2 YNNKEL (reference sequence). V shed 3 bases and J 8 bases; nucleotides not matched to a gene: 13. CDR3 length equals 16 residues. Note on this clone: Its specificity is unknown.

The V and J genes are TRBV3-1 (or the pseudogene TRBV3-2) and TRBJ1-2; 9 bases agree with TRBD1. The TCR sequence derives from an adult in good health. Sequenced material: peripheral blood, taken on day 0 of AZD1222 vaccination. The CDR3 DNA reads TGTGCCAGCAGCCACCCTCCCGGGACAGGGATCGACGGCTACACCTTC. This sequence encodes CASSHPPGTGIDGYTF.